This is a list of T cell receptor beta chains from one sample in a study of response to subunit inactivated influenza vaccine. TCRdb re-called the RT-PCR reads with MiXCR, one entry per CDR3 protein. The sample holds around 540,000 distinct CDR3 sequences, about an eighth seen once. The specimen was PBMCs from blood, collected on the day of vaccination. These receptors were obtained from a man in his fifties who received an inactivated influenza vaccine. CDR3s include the opening cysteine and the closing phenylalanine or tryptophan. A D gene is named only where the DNA matches it firmly. Clone size is shown for a subset of rows, as once, few, many or a class of expanded clone.

J gene: TRBJ1-3; clone size: few; D gene: TRBD1; V gene: TRBV20-1; CDR3 DNA: TGCAGTGCTAGACGGACAGGCGGAAACACCATATATTTT; CDR3 protein: CSARRTGGNTIYF
J gene: TRBJ2-5; clone size: -; D gene: -; V gene: TRBV7-9; CDR3 DNA: TGTGCCAGCAGCTTACAGACTTCGGCGGAGACCCAGTACTTC; CDR3 protein: CASSLQTSAETQYF
J gene: TRBJ2-2; clone size: few; D gene: -; V gene: TRBV4-1; CDR3 DNA: TGCGCCAGCAGCCACCCGGCCACCGGGGAGCTGTTTTTT; CDR3 protein: CASSHPATGELFF
J gene: TRBJ2-7; clone size: -; D gene: TRBD2; V gene: TRBV20-1; CDR3 DNA: TGCAGTGCGACCGAGGCTAGCGGGATGTACGAGCAGTACTTC; CDR3 protein: CSATEASGMYEQYF
J gene: TRBJ2-3; clone size: few; D gene: -; V gene: TRBV6-2/TRBV6-3; CDR3 DNA: TGTGCCAGCAGTTACTATTCCGGGGCAGATACGCAGTATTTT; CDR3 protein: CASSYYSGADTQYF
J gene: TRBJ2-1; clone size: few; D gene: -; V gene: TRBV7-8; CDR3 DNA: TGTGCCAGCAGCTTAGGTGCTAGTGGCCCCTACAATGAGCAGTTCTTC; CDR3 protein: CASSLGASGPYNEQFF
J gene: TRBJ2-5; clone size: few; D gene: -; V gene: TRBV12-3/TRBV12-4; CDR3 DNA: TGTGCCAGCAGTTTGGGCAGGGGGGGGACCCAGTACTTC; CDR3 protein: CASSLGRGGTQYF
J gene: TRBJ2-7; clone size: -; D gene: -; V gene: TRBV16; CDR3 DNA: TGTGCCAGCAGCCCGGAGGCTTGGGAATCAGGCGAGCAGTACTTC; CDR3 protein: CASSPEAWESGEQYF
J gene: TRBJ2-3; clone size: -; D gene: -; V gene: TRBV5-1; CDR3 DNA: TGCGCCAGTACTGTACAGGGATTCGCCACAGATACGCAGTATTTT; CDR3 protein: CASTVQGFATDTQYF
J gene: TRBJ2-3; clone size: few; D gene: TRBD2; V gene: TRBV28; CDR3 DNA: TGTGCCAGCAGTTCCGGACTAGCGGGAGGGCAAAATACGCAGTATTTT; CDR3 protein: CASSSGLAGGQNTQYF
J gene: TRBJ2-1; clone size: few; D gene: TRBD1; V gene: TRBV7-9; CDR3 DNA: TGTGCCAGCAGCTTCCAGGGGGCGCTTATCAATGAGCAGTTCTTC; CDR3 protein: CASSFQGALINEQFF
J gene: TRBJ2-3; clone size: few; D gene: -; V gene: TRBV18; CDR3 DNA: TGTGCCAGCTCACCACCAGGGCTAGATACGCAGTATTTT; CDR3 protein: CASSPPGLDTQYF
J gene: TRBJ2-5; clone size: few; D gene: -; V gene: TRBV12-3/TRBV12-4; CDR3 DNA: TGTGCCAGCAGTTTTAACCAGGGCAGGGAGACCCAGTACTTC; CDR3 protein: CASSFNQGRETQYF
J gene: TRBJ2-5; clone size: -; D gene: TRBD1; V gene: TRBV4-1; CDR3 DNA: TGCGCCAGCAGCCTAGCCGGGACAGGGGTTCAAGAGACCCAGTACTTC; CDR3 protein: CASSLAGTGVQETQYF
J gene: TRBJ2-2; clone size: -; D gene: -; V gene: TRBV7-9; CDR3 DNA: TGTGCCAGCAGCCGAGGACGGGGAATGAACACCGGGGAGCTGTTTTTT; CDR3 protein: CASSRGRGMNTGELFF
J gene: TRBJ1-1; clone size: -; D gene: -; V gene: TRBV29-1; CDR3 DNA: TGCAGCGTTTTGGGACACAAGAACACTGAAGCTTTCTTT; CDR3 protein: CSVLGHKNTEAFF
J gene: TRBJ2-1; clone size: -; D gene: -; V gene: TRBV29-1; CDR3 DNA: TGCAGCGTAGAGACCTACAATGAGCAGTTCTTC; CDR3 protein: CSVETYNEQFF
J gene: TRBJ1-1; clone size: few; D gene: -; V gene: TRBV6-2/TRBV6-3; CDR3 DNA: TGTGCCAGCAGTATCCGCTCTTGGGGGGCCGACATTGAAGCTTTCTTT; CDR3 protein: CASSIRSWGADIEAFF
J gene: TRBJ2-3; clone size: few; D gene: -; V gene: TRBV6-2/TRBV6-3; CDR3 DNA: TGTGCCAGCAGACCCCAGGGGAAGAGCACAGATACGCAGTATTTT; CDR3 protein: CASRPQGKSTDTQYF
J gene: TRBJ2-7; clone size: few; D gene: -; V gene: TRBV19; CDR3 DNA: TGTGCCAGTAGTATAGGCGCAGTGAACTACGAGCAGTACTTC; CDR3 protein: CASSIGAVNYEQYF
J gene: TRBJ2-1; clone size: few; D gene: -; V gene: TRBV6-2/TRBV6-3; CDR3 DNA: TGTGCCAGCAGTAACCCCTACAATGAGCAGTTCTTC; CDR3 protein: CASSNPYNEQFF
J gene: TRBJ1-4; clone size: -; D gene: -; V gene: TRBV4-1; CDR3 DNA: TGCGCCAGCAGCCAACCGGGACGTCGCAGGGATGAAAAACTGTTTTTT; CDR3 protein: CASSQPGRRRDEKLFF
J gene: TRBJ2-5; clone size: -; D gene: TRBD2; V gene: TRBV9; CDR3 DNA: TGTGCCAGCAGTCCCCGGGGGGTGGAGACCCAGTACTTC; CDR3 protein: CASSPRGVETQYF